The 5 T cell receptor beta chains below come from one sample, sequenced in a study of radiation and T cells in renal cell carcinoma. Clones were read by immunoSEQ multiplex PCR, and TCRdb kept only the in-frame ones, dropping some. The table includes over 90,000 clones, roughly 88% detected once. Time point indicated: blood 4 weeks post-SBRT, at nephrectomy. Treatment: 15 Gy SBRT to primary tumor, nephrectomy 4 weeks later. Here the sequenced sample was blood, taken from a patient whose treatment included radiotherapy and nephrectomy. These receptors were taken from a man aged 60 to 75 with renal cell carcinoma.

The rearrangement joins TRBV6-9 to TRBJ1-3; TRBD1 aligns across 7 bases. The CDR3 runs to 13 residues. CDR1 and CDR2 from the germline V gene are MNHGY and SVAAGI. V lost 9 bases to trimming and J lost 1 base; unmatched junction nucleotides: 3. As DNA, the CDR3 is TGTGCCAGTTACAGGGGATCTGGAAACACCATATATTTT. It codes for CASYRGSGNTIYF.

DNA of the CDR3: TGTGCCTGGAGTGTTGGGCAGGGAATAGAGGAGACCCAGTACTTC. Residues: CAWSVGQGIEETQYF. This rearrangement joins TRBV30 to TRBJ2-5, with D possibly matching TRBD1 (5 bases). Looked up from germline, CDR1 is GTSNPN and CDR2 is SVGIG (reference sequence). The ends were cut back, 0 bases at V and 5 bases at J, with 16 bases in the middle. This CDR3 spans 15 amino acids.

The V gene is TRBV5-1, the J gene TRBJ2-5; D is tentatively TRBD1 or TRBD2 (5 bases each). V dropped 2 bases and J dropped 2 bases, with 7 bases sitting between them. CDR3 length: 13 residues. The germline CDR1 and CDR2 sequences are SGHRS and YFSETQ. The CDR3 DNA follows: TGCGCCAGCAGCTTTTGGGGGCAAGAGACCCAGTACTTC. Translation gives CASSFWGQETQYF.

The chain has TRBV9 and TRBJ1-1, with D possibly matching TRBD1 (6 bases). The V end was cut by 4 bases, the J end by 1 base, with 17 bases between. In germline, CDR1 is SGDLS, CDR2 YYNGEE. The CDR3 is 16 residues long. CDR3 protein: CASSREPGGQNTEAFF. For the CDR3, the DNA is TGTGCCAGCAGCCGGGAGCCTGGGGGCCAGAACACTGAAGCTTTCTTT.

This chain connects TRBV5-1 to TRBJ2-5, with D hard to call. The CDR3 loop spans 14 amino acids. Germline lookup yields CDR1 SGHRS and CDR2 YFSETQ. Deletions cut 0 bases from V and 1 base from J, with 7 bases between. CDR3 DNA: TGCGCCAGCAGCTTGGAATACAGCCAAGAGACCCAGTACTTC. It is translated as CASSLEYSQETQYF.